These 26 T cell receptor beta chains came from one sample sequenced in a study of T cells in Graves' hyperthyroidism and ophthalmopathy. Amplified TCR beta CDR3 regions came from RNA transcripts. TCR CDR3 underwent first-round RT-PCR with the HTBI primer set. TCRdb independently ran MiXCR on the multiplex PCR reads; one entry per CDR3 protein. The profile shows about 680,000 distinct CDR3 sequences, 35% of them singletons. The sample was blood. Receptors originate from a woman aged 40 to 55 with Graves' hyperthyroidism.

The chain combines TRBV6-5 with TRBJ1-2, with D perhaps matching TRBD1 (5 bases). V was trimmed by 4 bases and J by 4 bases, leaving 13 bases between them. CDR1 and CDR2 (germline): MNHEY, SVGAGI. CDR3 length: 14 amino acids. CDR3 sequence reads: CASSLTRDLYGYTF. The CDR3 nucleotides are TGTGCCAGCAGTTTGACCCGGGACCTCTATGGCTACACCTTC.

Comment on this clonotype: Mismatch with germline at one junction end may stem from a read error. The rearrangement uses TRBV10-3 and TRBJ1-1; a weak D match, TRBD1 (6 bases). This CDR3 is 13 amino acids long. Germline assignment: CDR1 ENHRY and CDR2 SYGVKD. The CDR3 sequence: CAIGDRMNTKAFF. The CDR3 DNA reads TGTGCCATCGGTGACAGGATGAACACTAAAGCTTTCTTT.

The chain joins TRBV7-9 to TRBJ2-6; D call uncertain. Trimming pared 1 base from V and 3 bases from J, leaving 7 bases between. The CDR3 extends over 15 amino acids. Germline lookup yields CDR1 SEHNR and CDR2 FQNEAQ (reference sequence). DNA for the CDR3: TGTGCCAGCAGCTTAGGACGGCATGGGGCCAACGTCCTGACTTTC. Amino acid sequence: CASSLGRHGANVLTF.

The CDR3 reads CAISESGRNNQPQHF. The CDR3 nucleotides are TGTGCCATCAGTGAGTCCGGACGGAACAATCAGCCCCAGCATTTT. The chain uses TRBV10-3 and TRBJ1-5; D gene unclear. Germline V gene data show CDR1 as ENHRY and CDR2 as SYGVKD. V lost 0 bases to trimming and J lost 3 bases, with 9 bases between them. This CDR3 has 15 residues.

This clonotype was observed many times. The V call is TRBV9, the J call TRBJ2-2; D is undetermined. CDR1 is SGDLS, CDR2 YYNGEE, per germline. Trimming removed 2 bases from V and 3 bases from J, with 8 bases in between. The length of the CDR3 is 14 residues. CDR3 DNA: TGTGCCAGCAGCGTCAACGGGCACACCGGGGAGCTGTTTTTT. As protein: CASSVNGHTGELFF. Together with reference TRBV9 and TRBJ2-2, the CDR3 gives the full variable domain: DSGVTQTPKHLITATGQRVTLRCSPRSGDLSVYWYQQSLDQGLQFLIQYYNGEERAKGNILERFSAQQFPDLHSELNLSSLELGDSALYFCASSVNGHTGELFFGEGSRLTVL.

This clonotype was seen only once. This chain joins TRBV20-1 and TRBJ2-5; D may be TRBD2 (6 bases). Per the germline V gene, CDR1 is DFQATT and CDR2 is SNEGSKA (reference sequence). CDR3 size: 17 residues. V was cut by 6 bases and J by 1 base, with 24 bases left in between. The CDR3 here is CSANMGDRAGIQETQYF. The DNA of the CDR3 is TGCAGTGCCAATATGGGAGATAGGGCGGGGATCCAAGAGACCCAGTACTTC.

Details on this clonotype: Because the CDR3 is missing its conserved closing phenylalanine or tryptophan, this is likely a read error. The chain recombines TRBV9 with TRBJ1-1; tentatively, D is TRBD1 (6 bases). The CDR3 loop spans 13 amino acids. The germline CDR1 and CDR2 sequences are SGDLS and YYNGEE. The V end was cut by 2 bases, the J end by 5 bases, with 10 bases between. The CDR3 DNA is TGTGCCAGCAGCGTGGGACATTCAACTGAAGCTTTCCTT. This sequence encodes CASSVGHSTEAFL.

This clonotype has more than one count but fewer than ten. The chain combines TRBV11-2 with TRBJ2-7; D gene uncertain. The CDR3 runs 14 residues. The germline V gene has CDR1 SGHAT and CDR2 FQNNGV. With 4 bases removed from V and 3 bases from J, the gap between germline ends came to 13 bases. This chain's CDR3 is CASSSGYSGYEQYF. The CDR3 region has the DNA TGTGCCAGCAGCTCCGGCTATTCCGGCTACGAGCAGTACTTC. Supplemented by reference TRBV11-2 and TRBJ2-7, the full variable domain reads EAGVAQSPRYKIIEKRQSVAFWCNPISGHATLYWYQQILGQGPKLLIQFQNNGVVDDSQLPKDRFSAERLKGVDSTLKIQPAKLEDSAVYLCASSSGYSGYEQYFGPGTRLTVT.

The chain combines TRBV6-5 with TRBJ2-6, with D possibly called TRBD1 or TRBD2 (5 bases each). CDR1 is MNHEY and CDR2 is SVGAGI in the germline V gene. The ends were cut back, 7 bases at V and 3 bases at J, with 16 bases in the middle. CDR3 length equals 16 residues. The chain's CDR3 is CASTGPGLYGANVLTF. The CDR3 DNA is TGTGCCAGCACGGGACCCGGTTTGTATGGGGCCAACGTCCTGACTTTC.

This clonotype was picked up many times. The chain has TRBV7-2 and TRBJ2-5, with 8 bases aligning to TRBD1. Germline V gene sequence: CDR1 SGHTA, CDR2 FQGNSA. The CDR3 totals 15 residues. With V trimmed by 4 bases and J by 2 bases, 6 bases remained unmatched. The CDR3 is CASSSSGTGQETQYF. In DNA form, the CDR3 reads TGTGCCAGCAGCTCGTCTGGGACAGGACAAGAGACCCAGTACTTC.

This clonotype was detected once. The genes are TRBV20-1 and TRBJ1-2, with 9 bases identical to TRBD1. This CDR3 has 14 amino acids. The germline CDR1 and CDR2 sequences are DFQATT and SNEGSKA (reference sequence). V gave up 4 bases and J gave up 5 bases; unmatched junction bases: 8. CDR3 loop: CSATGQGTVYGYTF. In DNA, the CDR3 is TGCAGTGCTACCGGACAGGGGACTGTATATGGCTACACCTTC.

This clonotype occurred many times. V is TRBV7-2 and J is TRBJ2-5, with 7 bases aligning to TRBD1. This CDR3 has 13 residues. Looked up from germline, CDR1 is SGHTA and CDR2 is FQGNSA. Germline trimming cut 4 bases from V and 3 bases from J; bases unmatched to any gene: 2. CDR3 region: CASSSTGEETQYF. The CDR3 nucleotides read TGTGCCAGCAGCTCAACAGGGGAAGAGACCCAGTACTTC.

The CDR3 nucleotides are TGTGCCAGCAGCTTTCCAACAGTCAAGTACTCCTACAATGAGCAGTTCTTC. Amino acid sequence: CASSFPTVKYSYNEQFF. The chain employs TRBV7-8 and TRBJ2-1; D unclear. Trimming removed 3 bases from V and 0 bases from J, with 15 bases in between. The V gene's germline CDR1 is SGHVS and CDR2 FQNEAQ. The CDR3 has 17 residues.

The chain has TRBV5-6 and TRBJ1-6; the match to TRBD1 covers 8 bases. V trimming: 1 base; J trimming: 10 bases; junction bases outside the gene matches: 7. Looked up from germline, CDR1 is SGHDT and CDR2 is YYEEEE. The length of the CDR3 is 15 residues. Written as DNA, the CDR3 is TGTGCCAGCAGCTTGTTGACAGGGGAAGGGTCACCCCTCCACTTT. It translates to CASSLLTGEGSPLHF.

This clonotype was seen more than once but under ten times. The V and J genes are TRBV18 and TRBJ1-2; weak D call: TRBD1 (5 bases). Between the trimmed V and J ends, which lost 4 bases and 5 bases, there was a span of 14 bases. Germline V gives CDR1 KGHSH, CDR2 LQKENI. This CDR3 comprises 14 residues. CDR3 nucleotide sequence: TGTGCCAGCTCACAAACGGACATGGAGTATGGCTACACCTTC. It codes for CASSQTDMEYGYTF. Complete variable domain (other parts from reference TRBV18 and TRBJ1-2): NAGVMQNPRHLVRRRGQEARLRCSPMKGHSHVYWYRQLPEEGLKFMVYLQKENIIDESGMPKERFSAEFPKEGPSILRIQQVVRGDSAAYFCASSQTDMEYGYTFGSGTRLTVV.

The table lists this clonotype with many counts. The chain links TRBV19 to TRBJ1-1; D might be TRBD1 (5 bases). The CDR3 runs 14 residues. Trimming pared 3 bases from V and 1 base from J, leaving 9 bases between. Germline CDR1 LNHDA, CDR2 SQIVND (reference sequence). The CDR3 region has the DNA TGTGCCAGTAGTATCGAGGGGCGGAACACTGAAGCTTTCTTT. It specifies CASSIEGRNTEAFF.

The chain has TRBV6-5 and TRBJ1-2; 8 nucleotides agree with TRBD1. CDR1 and CDR2 (germline): MNHEY, SVGAGI. V lost 4 bases to trimming and J lost 3 bases; unmatched junction nucleotides: 4. The CDR3 has 14 amino acids. CDR3 nucleotide sequence: TGTGCCAGCAGTTTACAGGGGGAAGACTATGGCTACACCTTC. This translates into CASSLQGEDYGYTF.

The table lists this clonotype with a few counts. The chain employs TRBV6-6 and TRBJ1-1; no reliable D call. The V gene's germline CDR1 is MNHNY and CDR2 SVGAGI (reference sequence). CDR3 length: 14 residues. Trimming removed 7 bases at V and 1 base at J, with 13 bases between. The CDR3 DNA reads TGTGCCAGCACTCGGGCGGCGGGGAACACTGAAGCTTTCTTT. It encodes CASTRAAGNTEAFF.

A few counts support this clonotype. This sequence joins TRBV2 and TRBJ1-2, with D possibly TRBD1 on 5 matching bases. The CDR3 has 15 amino acids. CDR1 SNHLY and CDR2 FYNNEI come from the germline V gene. V dropped 6 bases and J dropped 3 bases, with 17 bases sitting between them. The CDR3 region is CASSPRQIPDYGYTF. CDR3 nucleotides: TGTGCCAGCAGCCCTCGACAGATCCCCGACTATGGCTACACCTTC. Based on the CDR3 plus reference TRBV2 and TRBJ1-2, the full variable domain is EPEVTQTPSHQVTQMGQEVILRCVPISNHLYFYWYRQILGQKVEFLVSFYNNEISEKSEIFDDQFSVERPDGSNFTLKIRSTKLEDSAMYFCASSPRQIPDYGYTFGSGTRLTVV.

This clonotype was seen many times. V gene TRBV7-2 combines with J gene TRBJ1-6; D gene unclear. The CDR3 sequence is 14 residues long. V lost 6 bases and J lost 0, with 6 bases in between. Germline assignment: CDR1 SGHTA and CDR2 FQGNSA. The CDR3 DNA follows: TGTGCCAGCAGTGGTAGCTCCTATAATTCACCCCTCCACTTT. It translates to CASSGSSYNSPLHF.

This clonotype came up a few times. The V gene is TRBV12-3 or TRBV12-4, the J gene TRBJ2-2, with TRBD2 as a possible D gene (6 bases). The CDR3 spans 13 residues. Trimming shortened V by 3 bases and J by 6 bases, and 8 bases separated the two germline ends. Written as DNA, the CDR3 is TGTGCCAGCAGTTTCGGAGGGCCCGGGGAGCTGTTTTTT. Residues: CASSFGGPGELFF.

This clonotype has more than one count but fewer than ten. The chain has TRBV19 and TRBJ1-2; D gene uncertain. CDR3 length: 14 residues. CDR1 is LNHDA and CDR2 is SQIVND in the germline V gene (reference sequence). V was cut by 3 bases and J by 7 bases, with 15 bases left in between. This CDR3 is CASSILRGVGGYTF. For the CDR3, the DNA is TGTGCCAGTAGTATTCTGCGGGGAGTAGGTGGCTACACCTTC.

This clonotype came up a few times. CDR3 nucleotide sequence: TGTGCCTGGAGCGAAGAGTGGTACGAGCAGTACTTC. Protein sequence: CAWSEEWYEQYF. V and J are TRBV30 and TRBJ2-7, with D unresolved. Germline V lookup: CDR1 GTSNPN, CDR2 SVGIG (reference sequence). Trimming took off 3 bases at V and 4 bases at J, with 10 bases between the two ends. CDR3 length equals 12 residues.

This clonotype was found a few times. The chain has TRBV12-3 or TRBV12-4 and TRBJ1-2, with TRBD1 as a possible D gene (5 bases). Trimming removed 5 bases at V and 4 bases at J, with 11 bases between. CDR3 length: 13 amino acids. DNA for the CDR3: TGTGCCAGCAGTCCTCCAAGGGGCTATGGCTACACCTTC. This translates into CASSPPRGYGYTF.

Turning to this clonotype: It may be a read error: a sequence one base away is much more abundant. This chain connects TRBV2 to TRBJ2-7; D unresolved. The CDR3 has 13 residues. Trimming took off 7 bases at V and 8 bases at J, with 18 bases between the two ends. The germline V gene has CDR1 SNHLY and CDR2 FYNNEI. DNA for the CDR3: TGTGCCAGCACCAAGAGCACAAACGCCAAGCAGTACTTC. Its protein is CASTKSTNAKQYF. Full variable domain (outside the CDR3, taken from reference TRBV2 and TRBJ2-7): EPEVTQTPSHQVTQMGQEVILRCVPISNHLYFYWYRQILGQKVEFLVSFYNNEISEKSEIFDDQFSVERPDGSNFTLKIRSTKLEDSAMYFCASTKSTNAKQYFGPGTRLTVT.

The V and J genes are TRBV7-2 and TRBJ2-5; 10 nucleotides align to TRBD2. The CDR3 has 15 amino acids. J was trimmed by 1 base and V by 8 bases; bases with no gene match: 7. Germline CDR1 SGHTA, CDR2 FQGNSA. CDR3 sequence: CASSHSGGLQETQYF. The CDR3 DNA is TGTGCCAGCTCTCATAGCGGGGGGCTCCAAGAGACCCAGTACTTC.